This TCR beta chain was profiled in a study of blood T cells in healthy people across ages. About the research overall: About one barcoded beta molecule was captured per two T cells (by template switching). Points from the study as a whole: Diversity figures derived from one million T cells were judged to underestimate the true value. Higher diversity, along with more naive CD4+ cells, distinguished long-lived donors from aged donors.

PBMCs numbering at least 6 million were isolated per sample. The CDR3 totals 16 residues. Next came a second PCR, run for roughly 6 to 11 cycles, which used a sample-barcoded 5' primer along with a J-beta primer mix. TCRdb ran MiXCR on the 5' RACE reads and lists one entry per CDR3 protein. The sample lists about 1.5 million distinct CDR3 sequences, approximately 43% occurring once. Of note for this clonotype: Its antigen is not identified.

The chain is built from TRBV21-1 and TRBJ1-1. TRBV21-1 corresponds to a pseudogene. The clonotype comes from a woman aged 18-29 years in good health. The sample consisted of blood. In nucleotides, the CDR3 is TGTGCCAGCAGCAGGACAAGCGGGCTTCTCAACACTGAAGCTTTCTTT. This codes for CASSRTSGLLNTEAFF.